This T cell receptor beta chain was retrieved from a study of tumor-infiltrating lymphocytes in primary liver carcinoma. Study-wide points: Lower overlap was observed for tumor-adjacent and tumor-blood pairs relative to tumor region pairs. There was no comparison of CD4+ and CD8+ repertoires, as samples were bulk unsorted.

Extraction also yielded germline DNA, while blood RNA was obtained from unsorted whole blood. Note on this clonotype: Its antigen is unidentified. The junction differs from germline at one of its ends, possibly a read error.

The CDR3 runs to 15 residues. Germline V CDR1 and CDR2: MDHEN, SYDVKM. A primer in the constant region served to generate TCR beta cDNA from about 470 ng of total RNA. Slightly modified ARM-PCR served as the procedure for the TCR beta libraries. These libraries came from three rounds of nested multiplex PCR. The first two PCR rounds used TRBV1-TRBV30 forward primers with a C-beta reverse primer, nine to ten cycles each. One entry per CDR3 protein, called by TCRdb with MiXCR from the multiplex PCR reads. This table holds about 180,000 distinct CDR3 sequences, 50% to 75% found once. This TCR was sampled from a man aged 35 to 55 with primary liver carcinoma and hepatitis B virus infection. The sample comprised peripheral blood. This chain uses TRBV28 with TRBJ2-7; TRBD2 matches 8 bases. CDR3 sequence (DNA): TGTGACAGCAGTTTTGCGGGACTAGGCTCCTACGAGCAGTACTTC. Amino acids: CDSSFAGLGSYEQYF.